This TCR beta chain was obtained from a study of OX40 agonist ivuxolimab in advanced cancers. Study background: Patients' therapy was ivuxolimab, an antibody that acts as an agonist of OX40 (CD134). Among those treated, three patients had partial responses, one with hepatocellular carcinoma and two with cutaneous melanoma.

V was cut by 3 bases and J by 4 bases, with 6 bases left in between. Germline CDR1 and CDR2: MDHEN and SYDVKM. The CDR3 runs to 12 residues. A word on this clone: Its antigen is currently unknown.

With autoimmune disease history or systemic immunosuppression, patients were excluded. Study-level results: The average count of expanded clones was higher among CD8+ T cells than among CD4+.

Clones were sequenced by immunoSEQ multiplex PCR, and TCRdb holds only the in-frame ones, with some missing. This repertoire shows roughly 46,000 clones, under 90% found once; its top ten account for about 1.8%. This chain connects TRBV28 to TRBJ1-1; D call uncertain. The receptor was isolated from an adult with an advanced solid tumor such as melanoma, head and neck, liver or kidney cancer. Sequenced material: CD4+ or CD8+ T cells sorted from blood, taken in a trial of the OX40 agonist ivuxolimab. The CDR3 is CASSLRFTEAFF. The CDR3 nucleotides read TGTGCCAGCAGTTTGAGGTTCACTGAAGCTTTCTTT.